What follows are 9 T cell receptor beta chains derived from one specimen sequenced in a study of T cell responses to AZD1222 COVID-19 vaccine. TCRdb's copy holds only in-frame clones and misses some; the assay was immunoSEQ multiplex PCR. The table lists approximately 150,000 clones, around 94% of them singletons. Sample: peripheral blood, taken on day 0 of AZD1222 vaccination. The source is an adult in good health.

The chain uses TRBV5-1 and TRBJ1-1; tentative D call: TRBD1 (6 bases). This CDR3 spans 16 amino acids. The germline V gene has CDR1 SGHRS and CDR2 YFSETQ. The V end lost 0 bases, the J end lost 1 base, and 13 bases lay between the germline ends. DNA of the CDR3: TGCGCCAGCAGCTTGGAACGAGGGGGGCCGAACACTGAAGCTTTCTTT. Protein product: CASSLERGGPNTEAFF.

This rearrangement joins TRBV3-1 (or the pseudogene TRBV3-2) to TRBJ1-3; 8 nucleotides line up with TRBD1. After removal of 4 bases from V and 2 bases from J, the junction contained 4 bases not matched to a gene. The germline gives CDR1 LGHDT, CDR2 YNNKEL (reference sequence). There are 15 residues in the CDR3. CDR3 residues: CASSRVQGAGNTIYF. Here the CDR3 DNA reads TGTGCCAGCAGCCGGGTACAGGGGGCTGGAAACACCATATATTTT.

V is TRBV5-1 and J is TRBJ1-1; D gene ambiguous. V gave up 1 base and J gave up 3 bases, with 7 bases separating them. This CDR3 is built from 13 residues. Per the germline V gene, CDR1 is SGHRS and CDR2 is YFSETQ. The CDR3 DNA reads as TGCGCCAGCAGCTTGCACGGGGACACTGAAGCTTTCTTT. Residues: CASSLHGDTEAFF.

The chain uses TRBV6-5 and TRBJ2-1; 7 bases map to TRBD1. With 5 bases clipped from V and 2 bases from J, the junction kept 3 bases outside the gene matches. There are 14 residues in the CDR3. Looked up from germline, CDR1 is MNHEY and CDR2 is SVGAGI. CDR3 DNA: TGTGCCAGCAGTAACGACAGGGCCTACAATGAGCAGTTCTTC. This sequence encodes CASSNDRAYNEQFF.

V gene TRBV3-1 (or the pseudogene TRBV3-2) combines with J gene TRBJ2-7, with TRBD2 matching over 11 bases. V shed 1 base and J 5 bases; nucleotides not matched to a gene: 10. CDR1 and CDR2 (germline): LGHDT, YNNKEL (reference sequence). The CDR3 is made up of 17 amino acids. The CDR3 bases are TGTGCCAGCAGCCAAGTAGGAACTAGCGGGAGTTTGAACGAGCAGTACTTC. It is translated as CASSQVGTSGSLNEQYF.

The chain links TRBV12-3 or TRBV12-4 to TRBJ1-3; D perhaps matches TRBD1 (6 bases). Trimming removed 10 bases at V and 4 bases at J, with 14 bases between. The CDR3 is 13 amino acids. Here the CDR3 DNA reads TGTGCCACCGGAGGGGGGGCAGGAAACACCATATATTTT. Residues: CATGGGAGNTIYF.

The chain couples TRBV13 to TRBJ2-1, with TRBD2 matching over 12 bases. The germline CDR1 and CDR2 sequences are PRHDT and FYEKMQ (reference sequence). V lost 5 bases and J lost 2; bases outside the gene matches: 4. The CDR3 covers 16 residues. CDR3 sequence (DNA): TGTGCCAGCAGCCTGGCTAGCGGGAGGGCCTACAATGAGCAGTTCTTC. This codes for CASSLASGRAYNEQFF.

The V and J genes are TRBV24-1 and TRBJ2-3; TRBD2 matches 10 bases. Germline CDR1 KGHDR, CDR2 SFDVKD. Trimming at V came to 3 bases and at J to 6 bases, leaving 5 bases not matched to a gene. The CDR3 is 15 residues long. CDR3: CATSDLAGVGDTQYF. The CDR3 DNA follows: TGTGCCACCAGTGATCTAGCGGGAGTGGGGGATACGCAGTATTTT.

V usage is TRBV4-1 and J usage is TRBJ1-1; the match to TRBD1 covers 8 bases. Germline V gene lookup returns CDR1 MGHRA and CDR2 YSYEKL. The CDR3 loop spans 16 amino acids. After removal of 4 bases from V and 2 bases from J, the junction contained 9 bases not matched to a gene. The CDR3 nucleotides are TGCGCCAGCAGCCCTACTGGGACAGGAATAAACACTGAAGCTTTCTTT. Its translation is CASSPTGTGINTEAFF.